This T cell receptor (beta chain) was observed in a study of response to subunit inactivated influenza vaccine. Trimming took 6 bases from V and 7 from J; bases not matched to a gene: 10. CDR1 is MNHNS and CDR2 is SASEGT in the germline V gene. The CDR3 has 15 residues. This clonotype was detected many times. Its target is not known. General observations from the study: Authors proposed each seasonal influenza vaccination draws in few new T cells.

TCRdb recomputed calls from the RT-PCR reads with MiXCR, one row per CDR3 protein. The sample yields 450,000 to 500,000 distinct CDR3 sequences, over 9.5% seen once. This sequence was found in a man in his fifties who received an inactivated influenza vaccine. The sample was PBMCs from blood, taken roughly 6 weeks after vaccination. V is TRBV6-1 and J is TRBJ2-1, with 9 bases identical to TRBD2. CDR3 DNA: TGTGCCAGCAGCCCGGGACTAGCTAAGGGAAATGAGCAGTTCTTC. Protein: CASSPGLAKGNEQFF.